This TCR beta chain was sequenced for a study of shared clonotypes between healthy human individuals. Study-level background: In total, the donors were a couple of women and a few men aged 18 to 49. The study, taken as a whole, reports: About 5% of naive CD4 clonotypes were common to several donors. Sorted-subset samples were not fully sequenced, rarefaction indicated.

V dropped 1 base and J dropped 0 bases, with 3 bases sitting between them. CDR1 is KGHSH, CDR2 LQKENI, per germline. The CDR3 sequence is 13 residues long. Donors comprised only Caucasian adults living in Nashville, Tennessee. Concerning this clone itself: Its target is not known. The sample has other DNA sequences that encode this CDR3 too.

Profiling relied on immunoSEQ multiplex PCR, and the TCRdb table lists in-frame clones only, not all of them. The table has more than 1,200,000 clones, 97% to 99% seen once. The J gene is TRBJ2-5, the V gene TRBV18; D gene uncertain. The receptor's source is a man aged 25-40 years in good health. Material for sequencing was naive CD4+ T cells sorted from blood. Specified subset: CD45RA+ positively selected. CDR3 coding DNA: TGTGCCAGCTCACCACTAGACCAAGAGACCCAGTACTTC. Its protein is CASSPLDQETQYF. Based on the CDR3 plus reference TRBV18 and TRBJ2-5, the full variable domain is NAGVMQNPRHLVRRRGQEARLRCSPMKGHSHVYWYRQLPEEGLKFMVYLQKENIIDESGMPKERFSAEFPKEGPSILRIQQVVRGDSAAYFCASSPLDQETQYFGPGTRLLVL.